The present T cell receptor (beta chain) was sequenced within a study of T cell clonality in common variable immunodeficiency. Overall study results and limits: Repertoire-complication correlations in CVID were limited by patient heterogeneity. Shared TCRbeta clones were fewer between CVID subjects than controls.

The germline gives CDR1 SEHNR, CDR2 FQNEAQ (reference sequence). The CDR3 length is 13 residues. J lost 3 bases, V lost 5 bases, and 3 bases had no gene match. This clone was recorded a few times. Its antigen is not identified. The observed sequence ends 3 residues before the CDR3 terminus, with the missing tail filled in from the germline J gene. Clones were sequenced by immunoSEQ multiplex PCR, and TCRdb holds only the in-frame ones, with some missing. The sample was found to contain some 40,000 clones, and every one recurs. Sequencing input: peripheral blood mononuclear cells. The chain has TRBV7-9 and TRBJ1-1, with 7 bases fitting TRBD1. The receptor was isolated from a person between 18 and 75 years old in good health. CDR3 DNA, as far as it was read: TGTGCCAGCAGCCCGGGACAGTACACTGAA. Translating it yields CASSPGQYTE. The whole CDR3 sequence is CASSPGQYTEAFF.